The source of this T cell receptor (beta chain) is a study of glioma-infiltrating T cells after dendritic cell vaccination (dated by TCRdb to 2015 to 2016). Background for the entire study: The cohort included around 15 glioblastoma patients drawn from Phase I and II dendritic cell vaccination trials, of whom 9 were newly diagnosed and 6 had recurrent disease. Patients received autologous tumor lysate-pulsed dendritic cell vaccination between about 2003 and 2013. To make the vaccine, monocyte-derived dendritic cells were cultured for 7 to 8 days with IL-4 and GM-CSF and then pulsed overnight with autologous tumor lysate. In glioblastoma patients vaccinated with dendritic cells, deep sequencing of TCR beta CDR3 regions served to measure tumor-infiltrating lymphocyte content and to compare repertoires between tumor and blood. Survival after dendritic cell vaccination was correlated with TCR sequencing metrics, such as TIL content and the overlap between tumor and blood repertoires. Each patient was given three intradermal dendritic cell vaccine injections, spaced two weeks apart, in the arm below the axilla. Broad study findings and their caveats: No direct relationship between TCR clonality and survival was found, suggesting a diverse polyclonal response may matter. After dendritic cell vaccination, a higher estimated pretreatment TIL content predicted longer time to progression and longer overall survival. The TCR overlap response model with three groups was called speculative and said to need prospective validation. The cohort was small and heterogeneous, only a few patients had full blood and tumor sets, and even fewer had initial-recurrent tumor pairs.

Points on this clone: No antigen is known for it. Within one base of it there is no much larger clone, and no base qualities were kept.

Using the immunoSEQ assay, TCRB CDR3 regions were amplified from roughly 2 micrograms of genomic DNA, or from all available DNA when less than that was on hand. For multiplex PCR, 60 forward primers for TCR V beta segments and 13 reverse primers for J beta segments were used. Synthetic control templates were spiked into each sample at limiting dilution to estimate reads per starting template. The Illumina HiSeq System generated sequencing reads of 87 bp. The original methods were these. PCR and sequencing errors were removed by a nearest neighbor algorithm that merged closely related sequences. TCR overlap was defined as the percentage of unique tumor TCR beta sequences that were also present in the same patient's peripheral blood. The table was pulled from immuneACCESS by TCRdb, which kept in-frame rearrangements only. Such tables lose some clones; where checked, under half of the loss comes from unresolved V genes, and the rest has no known cause. The V and J calls and clone size are taken from that table; D and trimming were inferred from the DNA. The sample contains approximately 90,000 clones, over 75% of them found a single time. The ten largest make up roughly 2.1% of the sample.

The CDR3 holds 13 amino acids from the cysteine to the phenylalanine. Only the CDR3 DNA stays, 39 bases, in frame from base 1. CDR1 and CDR2, looked up from the germline V gene (reference sequence), are SEHNR and FQNEAQ. The junction shows trimming of 3 bases on V and 5 bases on J, plus 10 bases between the germline ends. The time point label here, explained by the study, means: after dendritic cell vaccination, including at tumor progression/relapse. To be selected, patients needed enough residual fresh-frozen tumor tissue and more than two years of available survival data. Molecular status otherwise varied across the glioblastoma patients, but none of them carried an isocitrate dehydrogenase mutation. PBMC were collected before vaccination, two weeks after the third vaccination, and at tumor progression if progression occurred. Genomic DNA was extracted with the Qiagen DNeasy Blood extraction Kit.

The source material was blood, sampled after dendritic cell vaccination. This receptor chain uses TRBV7-9 and TRBJ2-5; no D gene call is confident. This receptor was identified in a human donor with glioblastoma. The CDR3: CASSFATTETQYF. The bases read TGTGCCAGCAGCTTCGCAACAACGGAGACCCAGTACTTC.